The 3 T cell receptor beta chains below come from one sample, sequenced in a study of shared clonotypes between healthy human individuals. Only in-frame clones appear in the TCRdb table, and some are missing; sequencing was by immunoSEQ multiplex PCR. The sample holds hundreds of thousands of clones, about 80% seen once. The sample was PBMCs. These receptor sequences come from a woman aged 40 to 49 in good health. Some clones in this sample may be carry-over from other donors' samples.

This clone was seen only once. The V and J genes are TRBV5-1 and TRBJ2-1; 11 nucleotides align to TRBD2. The V gene end was trimmed by 0 bases and the J gene end by 4 bases; junction bases not matched to a gene: 3. The CDR3 is 16 amino acids. Germline assignment: CDR1 SGHRS and CDR2 YFSETQ. CDR3 sequence: CASSLGRTSGYNEQFF. DNA for the CDR3: TGCGCCAGCAGCTTGGGCCGGACTAGCGGGTACAATGAGCAGTTCTTC. The full variable domain, its missing parts supplied by reference TRBV5-1 and TRBJ2-1, is KAGVTQTPRYLIKTRGQQVTLSCSPISGHRSVSWYQQTPGQGLQFLFEYFSETQRNKGNFPGRFSGRQFSNSRSEMNVSTLELGDSALYLCASSLGRTSGYNEQFFGPGTRLTVL.

This clone was seen only once. The chain recombines TRBV30 with TRBJ2-7, with TRBD1 identical over 9 bases. CDR1 and CDR2 from the germline V gene are GTSNPN and SVGIG (reference sequence). CDR3 length equals 13 residues. J was trimmed by 3 bases and V by 3 bases; bases with no gene match: 3. The CDR3 DNA is TGTGCCTGGAGCGGGACAGGGCTCTACGAGCAGTACTTC. Encoded protein: CAWSGTGLYEQYF.

This chain connects TRBV7-2 to TRBJ2-1; D might be TRBD2 (7 bases). The CDR3 consists of 16 residues. CDR1 SGHTA and CDR2 FQGNSA come from the germline V gene. Trimming took off 0 bases at V and 4 bases at J, with 13 bases between the two ends. CDR3 residues: CASSLAGQAGYNEQFF. The CDR3 DNA reads TGTGCCAGCAGCTTAGCGGGACAAGCGGGGTACAATGAGCAGTTCTTC. Together with reference TRBV7-2 and TRBJ2-1, the CDR3 gives the full variable domain: GAGVSQSPSNKVTEKGKDVELRCDPISGHTALYWYRQSLGQGLEFLIYFQGNSAPDKSGLPSDRFSAERTGGSVSTLTIQRTQQEDSAVYLCASSLAGQAGYNEQFFGPGTRLTVL.